This T cell receptor (beta chain) was identified in a study of Ad26.COV2.S vaccination and SARS-CoV-2 variants. Study details: In the COV1001 trial, the donor was in the Ad26.COV2.S arm. Each vaccinee took Ad26.COV2.S intramuscularly, once or twice 56 days apart.

There are 18 residues in the CDR3. The junction had 12 bases not matched to a gene; V was cut back by 4 bases and J by 2 bases. Germline V gene sequence: CDR1 SGHTA, CDR2 FQGNSA. Assay: immunoSEQ multiplex PCR; the TCRdb copy retains only in-frame clones and omits some. The sample has some 390,000 clones, 89% seen once; the top ten hold over 1.5%. This sample's treatment: roughly 18 received Ad26.COV2.S at low or high dose, single or two shots; a few received placebo; per-sample allocation not given. Samples were taken on day 63 after the first vaccine or placebo injection. V usage is TRBV7-2 and J usage is TRBJ1-5; TRBD1 aligns across 9 bases. Sequencing used peripheral blood, obtained in a trial of Ad26.COV2.S vaccine versus placebo. The sequence derives from a person between 18 and 60 years old who received the Ad26.COV2.S COVID-19 vaccine or a placebo. The CDR3 protein is CASSSPVGRDRGNQPQHF. CDR3 sequence (DNA): TGTGCCAGCAGCTCCCCCGTGGGCCGGGACAGGGGCAATCAGCCCCAGCATTTT.